This TCR beta chain is from a study of blood T cell repertoires in COVID-19. Study background: Spain, Italy and the United States supplied samples that represented acute and convalescent COVID-19.

Per the germline V gene, CDR1 is LGHDT and CDR2 is YNNKEL (reference sequence). The CDR3 is 18 amino acids. The V and J ends lost 2 bases and 5 bases respectively, with 22 bases between them. Sequencing used immunoSEQ multiplex PCR; TCRdb keeps in-frame clones, though not all of them. This sample has approximately 100,000 clones, with 75% to 90% found just once. Material for sequencing was peripheral blood. The sequence was obtained from a human donor with acute or convalescent COVID-19. The donor label of this sample is uncertain. The chain carries TRBV3-1 (or the pseudogene TRBV3-2) and TRBJ2-1; possible D gene TRBD1, 5 bases. The DNA of the CDR3 is TGTGCCAGCAGCCAACCCTGGTTTGGTCAGGGTGGGAACAATGAGCAGTTCTTC. Encoded protein: CASSQPWFGQGGNNEQFF.